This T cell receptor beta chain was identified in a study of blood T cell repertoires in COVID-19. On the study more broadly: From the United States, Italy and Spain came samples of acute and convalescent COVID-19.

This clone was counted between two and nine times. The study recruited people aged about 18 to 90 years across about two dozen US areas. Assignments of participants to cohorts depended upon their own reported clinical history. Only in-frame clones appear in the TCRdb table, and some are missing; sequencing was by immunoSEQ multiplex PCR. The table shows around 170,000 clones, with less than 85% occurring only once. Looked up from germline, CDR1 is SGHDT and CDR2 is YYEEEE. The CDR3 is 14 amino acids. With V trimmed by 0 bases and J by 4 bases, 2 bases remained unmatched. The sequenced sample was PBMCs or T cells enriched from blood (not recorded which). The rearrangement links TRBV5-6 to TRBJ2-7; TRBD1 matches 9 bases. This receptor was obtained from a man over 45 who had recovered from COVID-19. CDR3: CASSLGTGAYEQYF. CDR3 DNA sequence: TGTGCCAGCAGCTTGGGGACAGGGGCGTACGAGCAGTACTTC. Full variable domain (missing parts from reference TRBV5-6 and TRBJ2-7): DAGVTQSPTHLIKTRGQQVTLRCSPKSGHDTVSWYQQALGQGPQFIFQYYEEEERQRGNFPDRFSGHQFPNYSSELNVNALLLGDSALYLCASSLGTGAYEQYFGPGTRLTVT.